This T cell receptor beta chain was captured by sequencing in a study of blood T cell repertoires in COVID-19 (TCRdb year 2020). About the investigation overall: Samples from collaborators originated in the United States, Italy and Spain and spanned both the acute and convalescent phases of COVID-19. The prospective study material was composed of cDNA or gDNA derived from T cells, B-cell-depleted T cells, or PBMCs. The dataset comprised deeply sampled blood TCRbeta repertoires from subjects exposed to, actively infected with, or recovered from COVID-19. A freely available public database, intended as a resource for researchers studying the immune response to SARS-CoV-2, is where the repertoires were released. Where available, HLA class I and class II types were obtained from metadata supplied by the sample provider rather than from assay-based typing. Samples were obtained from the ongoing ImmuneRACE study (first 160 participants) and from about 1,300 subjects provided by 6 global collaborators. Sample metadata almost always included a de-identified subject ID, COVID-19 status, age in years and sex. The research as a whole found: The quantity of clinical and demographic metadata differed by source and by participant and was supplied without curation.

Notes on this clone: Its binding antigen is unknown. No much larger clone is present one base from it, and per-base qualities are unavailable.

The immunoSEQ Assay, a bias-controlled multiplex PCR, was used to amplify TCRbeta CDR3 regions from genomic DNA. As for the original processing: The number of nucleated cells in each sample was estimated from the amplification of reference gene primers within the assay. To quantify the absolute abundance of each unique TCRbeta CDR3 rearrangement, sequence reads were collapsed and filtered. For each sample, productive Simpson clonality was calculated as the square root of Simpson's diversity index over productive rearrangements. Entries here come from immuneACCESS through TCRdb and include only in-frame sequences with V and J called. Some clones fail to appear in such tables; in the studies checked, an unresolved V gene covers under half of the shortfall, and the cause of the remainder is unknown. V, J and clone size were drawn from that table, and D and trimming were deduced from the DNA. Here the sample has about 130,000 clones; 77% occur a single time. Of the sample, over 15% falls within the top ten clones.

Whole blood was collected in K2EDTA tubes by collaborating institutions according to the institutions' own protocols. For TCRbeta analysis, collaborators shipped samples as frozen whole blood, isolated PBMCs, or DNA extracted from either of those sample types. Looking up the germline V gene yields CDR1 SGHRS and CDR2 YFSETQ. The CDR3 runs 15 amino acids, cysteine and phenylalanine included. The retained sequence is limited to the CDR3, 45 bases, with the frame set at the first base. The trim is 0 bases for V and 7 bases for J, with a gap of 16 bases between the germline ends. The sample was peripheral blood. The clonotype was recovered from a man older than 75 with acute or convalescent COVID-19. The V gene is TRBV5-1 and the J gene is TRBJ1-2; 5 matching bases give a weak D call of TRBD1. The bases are TGCGCCAGCAGCTTGGAGGGCAGGGCGATGGGTGGCTACACCTTC. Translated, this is CASSLEGRAMGGYTF.